The clone carrying this T cell receptor (beta chain) was seen once. No antigen is known for it. The record originates from a study of T cell responses to AZD1222 COVID-19 vaccine. Findings and caveats of the study: Spike regions recognized by vaccine-associated CD4 TCRs spanned the protein, led by 160-218 and 743-854.

The germline CDR1 and CDR2 sequences are SGHDN and FVKESK. Trimming removed 0 bases from V and 7 bases from J, with 10 bases in between. The CDR3 sequence is 15 residues long. Data came from immunoSEQ multiplex PCR; TCRdb stores just in-frame clones and leaves some out. This table holds approximately 110,000 clones, approximately 90% found once. The clonotype comes from an adult who received the AZD1222 COVID-19 vaccine. The chain has TRBV14 and TRBJ1-6; D might be TRBD1 (5 bases). The sample consisted of peripheral blood, taken 28 days after the second AZD1222 dose. This chain's CDR3 is CASSQEKGSNSPLHF. The CDR3 nucleotides are TGTGCCAGCAGCCAAGAAAAGGGGTCGAATTCACCCCTCCACTTT.